These 7 T cell receptor beta chains were sequenced from one sample in a study of OX40 agonist ivuxolimab in advanced cancers. Only in-frame clones appear in the TCRdb table, and some are missing; sequencing was by immunoSEQ multiplex PCR. The sample holds about 76,000 clones, over 75% seen once. The sequenced sample was CD4+ or CD8+ T cells sorted from blood, obtained in a trial of the OX40 agonist ivuxolimab. Every receptor here comes from an adult with an advanced solid tumor such as melanoma, head and neck, liver or kidney cancer.

V usage is TRBV4-1 and J usage is TRBJ2-1, with 12 nucleotides matching TRBD2. The CDR3 covers 19 residues. CDR1 is MGHRA, CDR2 YSYEKL, per germline. The trim removed 4 bases at V and 4 bases at J, leaving 14 bases unmatched. CDR3 in DNA: TGCGCCAGCAGCCCGCTAGCGGGAGGGCCGGAGGGACATTACAATGAGCAGTTCTTC. Its protein product is CASSPLAGGPEGHYNEQFF.

This rearrangement joins TRBV4-3 to TRBJ1-5, with 10 positions matching TRBD1. The V gene's germline CDR1 is LGHNA and CDR2 YSLEER. This CDR3 has 19 residues. V was clipped by 7 bases and J by 3 bases; unmatched bases: 18. DNA for the CDR3: TGCGCCAGCACACTTGGGGCCTATCCGGGACAGGGGCTCAATCAGCCCCAGCATTTT. This translates into CASTLGAYPGQGLNQPQHF.

The chain recombines TRBV19 with TRBJ1-4; D is uncertain. In germline, CDR1 is LNHDA, CDR2 SQIVND (reference sequence). V gave up 5 bases and J gave up 5 bases, with 9 bases separating them. The CDR3 spans 13 residues. The CDR3 bases are TGTGCCAGTAGTTTTAGACCCAATGAAAAACTGTTTTTT. Amino acid sequence: CASSFRPNEKLFF.

The chain has TRBV30 and TRBJ1-4; D might be TRBD1 (5 bases). V was trimmed by 2 bases and J by 3 bases, leaving 13 bases between them. The CDR3 is 15 amino acids. Looked up from germline, CDR1 is GTSNPN and CDR2 is SVGIG (reference sequence). The CDR3 coding sequence is TGTGCCTGGAGTCTCGTGAGGGGAGCTAATGAAAAACTGTTTTTT. Translation gives CAWSLVRGANEKLFF.

V is TRBV11-3 and J is TRBJ2-3; 8 positions agree with TRBD1. This CDR3 has 15 amino acids. CDR1 and CDR2 (germline): SGHNT, YENEEA. V lost 3 bases to trimming and J lost 3 bases; unmatched junction nucleotides: 5. CDR3 sequence: CASSFGQGWTDTQYF. As DNA, the CDR3 is TGTGCCAGCAGCTTTGGACAGGGATGGACAGATACGCAGTATTTT. Using reference TRBV11-3 and TRBJ2-3 for the parts outside the CDR3, the full variable domain is EAGVVQSPRYKIIEKKQPVAFWCNPISGHNTLYWYLQNLGQGPELLIRYENEEAVDDSQLPKDRFSAERLKGVDSTLKIQPAELGDSAVYLCASSFGQGWTDTQYFGPGTRLTVL.

This clone was recorded many times. V is TRBV19 and J is TRBJ2-2; D might be TRBD1 (5 bases). CDR3 length: 15 amino acids. Germline V lookup: CDR1 LNHDA, CDR2 SQIVND (reference sequence). Trimming pared 4 bases from V and 1 base from J, leaving 10 bases between. As DNA, the CDR3 is TGTGCCAGTAGTAGGAACAGGTTGAACACCGGGGAGCTGTTTTTT. Its translation: CASSRNRLNTGELFF.

J is TRBJ1-4 and V is TRBV5-5; 10 bases map to TRBD1. V lost 3 bases to trimming and J lost 7 bases; unmatched junction nucleotides: 6. Germline V CDR1 and CDR2: SGHKS, YYEKEE (reference sequence). The CDR3 sequence is 15 residues long. This CDR3 reads CASSSPGTGAEKLFF. DNA of the CDR3: TGTGCCAGCAGCTCGCCCGGGACAGGGGCTGAAAAACTGTTTTTT.